Reported below is one T cell receptor beta chain. The target of this receptor is not known. Per-base quality was not reported, and no clone a single base away is much larger than it. The source of the sample is a study of OX40 agonist ivuxolimab in advanced cancers. Context from the whole study: The costimulatory receptor OX40 (CD134) was targeted by ivuxolimab, a fully human IgG2 agonistic monoclonal antibody. Among the 50 to 55 dose-escalation patients, around 20 had hepatocellular carcinoma, roughly 15 melanoma, 9 renal cell carcinoma and 9 head and neck cancer. Intravenous ivuxolimab was administered to patients every 2 weeks at six dose levels: 0.01, 0.1, 0.3, 1.5, 3 and 10 mg/kg. Peripheral TCRbeta sequencing was intended to test whether TCR sequence diversity was altered and clonal T-cell expansion was caused by ivuxolimab. In the dose-escalation cohort, around four fifths of patients were male, and the mean age was 60 years with a range of roughly 20 to 80. The monotherapy dose-escalation portion (N ≈ 52 patients) of the phase I ivuxolimab trial is reported in the paper. Prior anti-PD-1, anti-PD-L1 or anti-CTLA-4 therapy was permitted, and roughly two fifths of dose-escalation patients had received checkpoint inhibitors. Partial responses occurred in three dose-escalation patients, of whom one had hepatocellular carcinoma and two had cutaneous melanoma.

The trial excluded patients who had a history of autoimmune disease or who were on systemic immunosuppression. Peripheral blood for TCR sequencing was drawn from every dose cohort at baseline, at cycle 4 day 1 and at cycle 7 day 1. The samples were drawn from a first-in-human, open-label, multicenter phase I dose-escalation trial of ivuxolimab. Adults with locally advanced or metastatic melanoma, renal cell carcinoma, hepatocellular carcinoma or head and neck squamous cell carcinoma were enrolled in the trial. Before TCR sequencing, CD4+ T cells and CD8+ T cells from peripheral blood were sorted into separate populations. Its CDR3 holds 15 amino acids, cysteine through phenylalanine. Just the 45-base CDR3 DNA is kept, in frame starting at base 1. Reading the germline V gene gives CDR1 MDHEN and CDR2 SYDVKM. V has 6 bases trimmed and J has 0 bases trimmed; junction bases matching no gene number 3.

For sequencing of the TCRbeta CDR3 region, genomic DNA was extracted from the sorted cells. The immunoSEQ Assay was used for sequencing of TCRbeta CDR3 regions. TCRdb took this table from immuneACCESS and kept in-frame rearrangements with V and J called. Such tables lack part of the clones; where checked against another copy, unresolved V genes explain under half of the gap, and the rest is unexplained. The sample table shows 81,000 or so clones, and around 89% are seen once. The ten largest account for 0.45% to 0.6% of the sample. On the study overall, not on this receptor specifically: After ivuxolimab, more expanded clones were found on average in CD8+ T cells than in CD4+ T cells. At doses from 0.1 to 3.0 mg/kg, clonal expansion was seen in both CD4+ and CD8+ blood T cells between baseline and week 6. In the 0.1-3.0 mg/kg groups, partial responders had among the lowest normalized peripheral clonal expansion, particularly in CD8+ T cells. Low levels of normalized T-cell clonal expansion were also shown by some nonresponding patients. Antigen specificity was not determined for the clonally expanded peripheral T cells.

The sequencing here drew on CD4+ or CD8+ T cells sorted from blood, taken in a trial of the OX40 agonist ivuxolimab. This TCR came from an adult with an advanced solid tumor such as melanoma, head and neck, liver or kidney cancer. The sequence is built from TRBV28 and TRBJ1-4, with 8 bases in between that match TRBD1. CDR3 protein: CASSRGQATNEKLFF. The DNA sequence follows: TGTGCCAGCAGCCGGGGACAGGCAACTAATGAAAAACTGTTTTTT. The full variable domain, completed from the reference TRBV28 and TRBJ1-4 proteins outside the CDR3, reads DVKVTQSSRYLVKRTGEKVFLECVQDMDHENMFWYRQDPGLGLRLIYFSYDVKMKEKGDIPEGYSVSREKKERFSLILESASTNQTSMYLCASSRGQATNEKLFFGSGTQLSVL.